A single sample is the source of the 22 T cell receptor beta chains below, sequenced in a study of blood T cell repertoires in COVID-19. Only in-frame clones appear in the TCRdb table, and some are missing; sequencing was by immunoSEQ multiplex PCR. The table includes over 250,000 clones, under 90% detected once. Sequencing was done on a sample of peripheral blood. The receptors were gathered from a man between 50 and 59 years old with acute or convalescent COVID-19.

About this clone itself: At one boundary the junction diverges from the germline segment, which might be a read error. The chain has TRBV7-7 and TRBJ2-3; maybe TRBD2 (6 bases). The CDR3 consists of 14 residues. Germline loops: CDR1 SSHAT, CDR2 FNYEAQ (reference sequence). The CDR3 is CASTPGAGSDTQYF. CDR3 coding DNA: TGTGCTAGCACCCCCGGGGCGGGGTCAGATACGCAGTATTTT.

In this sample, this clone turned up many times. The V and J genes are TRBV5-1 and TRBJ2-5, with TRBD2 identical over 8 bases. Germline V lookup: CDR1 SGHRS, CDR2 YFSETQ. V shed 0 bases, J shed 2 bases, and the junction held 3 bases outside the gene matches. The CDR3 spans 15 residues. CDR3 in DNA: TGCGCCAGCAGCTTGGATCCGGGGGGGCAAGAGACCCAGTACTTC. It codes for CASSLDPGGQETQYF.

The V gene is TRBV5-4, the J gene TRBJ2-2; possible D gene TRBD2, 6 bases. Trimming removed 9 bases from V and 5 bases from J, with 8 bases in between. The CDR3 is 11 amino acids. CDR1 and CDR2 from the germline V gene are SGHNT and YYREEE (reference sequence). The CDR3 DNA reads as TGTGCCACCCGGGGGACCGGGGAGCTGTTTTTT. It codes for CATRGTGELFF.

This clone came up once. The chain links TRBV15 to TRBJ2-2; the match to TRBD1 covers 7 bases. J lost 4 bases, V lost 0 bases, and 5 bases had no gene match. This CDR3 has 16 residues. The germline V gene has CDR1 LNHNV and CDR2 YYDKDF (reference sequence). The CDR3 DNA is TGTGCCACCAGCAGAGATTACGGGACAGCCACCGGGGAGCTGTTTTTT. It translates to CATSRDYGTATGELFF.

The rearrangement links TRBV7-3 to TRBJ2-5; 13 positions match TRBD2. The CDR3 consists of 16 residues. The germline V gene has CDR1 SGHTA and CDR2 FQGTGA. V lost 5 bases, J lost 5 bases, and 8 bases stayed unmatched. Here the CDR3 DNA reads TGTGCCAGCAGCCCAGGGGGACTAGCGGGGCCTGAGACCCAGTACTTC. Its translation is CASSPGGLAGPETQYF.

The CDR3, as DNA: TGTGCCACCAGCAGAGCAAGGGGAGGGGTCGAGACCCAGTACTTC. It translates to CATSRARGGVETQYF. This chain links TRBV15 with TRBJ2-5; 7 bases agree with TRBD2. The CDR3 sequence is 15 residues long. The V segment lost 1 base and the J segment 5 bases; nucleotides outside the gene matches: 7. CDR1 and CDR2 (germline): LNHNV, YYDKDF (reference sequence).

The V gene is TRBV19, the J gene TRBJ2-2; 11 bases are a match to TRBD2. This CDR3 is built from 15 residues. Germline loops: CDR1 LNHDA, CDR2 SQIVND (reference sequence). Unmatched junction bases numbered 3, after V lost 7 bases and J lost 2 bases. The CDR3 protein is CASTTSGANTGELFF. The CDR3 region has the DNA TGTGCCAGTACGACTAGCGGGGCCAACACCGGGGAGCTGTTTTTT.

The chain couples TRBV7-2 to TRBJ2-3; the D is unclear. The CDR3 length is 14 residues. CDR1 SGHTA and CDR2 FQGNSA come from the germline V gene. The V end lost 5 bases, the J end lost 5 bases, and 14 bases lay between the germline ends. The CDR3 region is CASSLSRVRDTQYF. Written as DNA, the CDR3 is TGTGCCAGCAGCCTTAGTCGGGTACGAGATACGCAGTATTTT.

This clone was recorded once. The genes are TRBV7-8 and TRBJ1-4; possible D gene TRBD1, 6 bases. Per germline, CDR1 SGHVS and CDR2 FQNEAQ. Trimming cost V 5 bases and J 7 bases, with 11 bases left between them. This CDR3 contains 13 residues. The CDR3 region is CASSRTRGEKLFF. The DNA for the CDR3 is TGTGCCAGCAGCCGCACCAGGGGTGAAAAACTGTTTTTT.

The genes are TRBV27 and TRBJ2-1; 7 nucleotides match TRBD1. The V segment lost 6 bases and the J segment 0 bases; nucleotides outside the gene matches: 8. The CDR3 totals 16 residues. Germline values: CDR1 MNHEY, CDR2 SMNVEV (reference sequence). CDR3 region: CASRTQRDSSYNEQFF. CDR3 nucleotides: TGTGCCAGCAGAACCCAACGGGACAGCTCCTACAATGAGCAGTTCTTC.

The chain recombines TRBV7-9 with TRBJ1-1; 8 bases align to TRBD1. The germline CDR1 and CDR2 sequences are SEHNR and FQNEAQ (reference sequence). V lost 5 bases to trimming and J lost 5 bases; unmatched junction nucleotides: 7. CDR3 length equals 14 residues. The CDR3 protein is CASSPTGGDTEAFF. CDR3 nucleotides: TGTGCCAGCAGCCCCACAGGGGGGGATACTGAAGCTTTCTTT.

This chain joins TRBV6-5 and TRBJ1-5; D is unclear. With 10 bases removed from V and 7 bases from J, the gap between germline ends came to 8 bases. Germline CDR1 and CDR2: MNHEY and SVGAGI. The CDR3 contains 10 residues. The CDR3 loop is CAIGVQPQHF. As DNA, the CDR3 is TGTGCCATCGGGGTCCAGCCCCAGCATTTT.

This chain connects TRBV7-9 to TRBJ2-7, with 7 bases identical to TRBD2. The CDR3 contains 16 residues. The V segment lost 6 bases and the J segment 2 bases; nucleotides outside the gene matches: 13. CDR1 and CDR2 (germline): SEHNR, FQNEAQ (reference sequence). CDR3 nucleotide sequence: TGTGCCAGCAGTCCCCCCGGGGAGGGGAGTCCCTACGAGCAGTACTTC. Translated, it gives CASSPPGEGSPYEQYF.

The gene calls are TRBV13 and TRBJ2-3, with D possibly matching TRBD2 (7 bases). Germline CDR1 PRHDT, CDR2 FYEKMQ (reference sequence). CDR3 length equals 14 residues. V was clipped by 6 bases and J by 2 bases, with 12 bases between them. The CDR3 DNA follows: TGTGCCAGCAGTGCGGGGGCCCCCACAGATACGCAGTATTTT. Its translation is CASSAGAPTDTQYF.

The genes are TRBV11-2 and TRBJ2-2; 8 nucleotides agree with TRBD2. The length of the CDR3 is 16 residues. V shed 5 bases, J shed 7 bases, and the junction held 12 bases outside the gene matches. Per germline, CDR1 SGHAT and CDR2 FQNNGV. The DNA for the CDR3 is TGTGCCAGCAGCCTCCAGCGGGGGCCAACTGGCGGGGAGCTGTTTTTT. This sequence encodes CASSLQRGPTGGELFF.

This sequence joins TRBV7-3 and TRBJ1-1, with D unresolved. CDR1 SGHTA and CDR2 FQGTGA come from the germline V gene. Trimming stripped 1 base from V and 4 bases from J, with 10 bases between. This CDR3 has 14 residues. The CDR3 nucleotides read TGTGCCAGCAGCTTAAATTTGCCGGGCACTGAAGCTTTCTTT. Translated: CASSLNLPGTEAFF.

The count of this clone is one. This chain links TRBV2 with TRBJ2-4; D is unclear. The CDR3 consists of 13 residues. V was pared by 10 bases and J by 2 bases, with 12 bases between. Per germline, CDR1 SNHLY and CDR2 FYNNEI. CDR3 sequence (DNA): TGTGCCAAAACAGACGGCTCCAAAAACATTCAGTACTTC. Its protein is CAKTDGSKNIQYF.

This clone turned up a few times. This chain links TRBV10-3 with TRBJ2-2, with TRBD1 matching over 7 bases. The CDR3 contains 14 residues. The V gene end was trimmed by 2 bases and the J gene end by 7 bases; junction bases not matched to a gene: 4. Per germline, CDR1 ENHRY and CDR2 SYGVKD. The CDR3 loop reads CAISEPRGNGELFF. The CDR3 coding sequence is TGTGCCATCAGTGAGCCCAGGGGGAACGGGGAGCTGTTTTTT.

The CDR3 DNA is TGCAGCGTCGCGGTGGAGGGTGACACTGAAGCTTTCTTT. This codes for CSVAVEGDTEAFF. The V call is TRBV29-1, the J call TRBJ1-1; D call uncertain. There are 13 residues in the CDR3. CDR1 SQVTM and CDR2 ANQGSEA come from the germline V gene. V was trimmed by 6 bases and J by 3 bases, leaving 14 bases between them.

This clone has more than one count but fewer than ten. The genes are TRBV5-1 and TRBJ2-2; a weak D match, TRBD1 (6 bases). In germline, CDR1 is SGHRS, CDR2 YFSETQ. The CDR3 consists of 14 residues. The V and J ends lost 5 bases and 0 bases respectively, with 8 bases between them. CDR3 loop: CASSGDTNTGELFF. CDR3 coding DNA: TGCGCCAGCAGTGGGGACACGAACACCGGGGAGCTGTTTTTT.

The CDR3 region is CASSTLDTYEQYF. In DNA, the CDR3 is TGTGCCAGTAGTACCTTGGACACTTACGAGCAGTACTTC. The chain employs TRBV19 and TRBJ2-7, with a possible D match to TRBD1 (5 bases). V lost 4 bases to trimming and J lost 4 bases, with 11 bases between them. The V gene's germline CDR1 is LNHDA and CDR2 SQIVND (reference sequence). The CDR3 consists of 13 residues.

CDR3 in amino acids: CASSVNGGQGTQYF. The DNA of the CDR3 is TGTGCCAGCAGCGTAAACGGGGGGCAAGGTACGCAGTATTTT. The chain links TRBV9 to TRBJ2-3; tentatively, D is TRBD2 (7 bases). CDR1 and CDR2 from the germline V gene are SGDLS and YYNGEE. Deletions cut 1 base from V and 8 bases from J, with 14 bases between. This CDR3 is 14 amino acids long.